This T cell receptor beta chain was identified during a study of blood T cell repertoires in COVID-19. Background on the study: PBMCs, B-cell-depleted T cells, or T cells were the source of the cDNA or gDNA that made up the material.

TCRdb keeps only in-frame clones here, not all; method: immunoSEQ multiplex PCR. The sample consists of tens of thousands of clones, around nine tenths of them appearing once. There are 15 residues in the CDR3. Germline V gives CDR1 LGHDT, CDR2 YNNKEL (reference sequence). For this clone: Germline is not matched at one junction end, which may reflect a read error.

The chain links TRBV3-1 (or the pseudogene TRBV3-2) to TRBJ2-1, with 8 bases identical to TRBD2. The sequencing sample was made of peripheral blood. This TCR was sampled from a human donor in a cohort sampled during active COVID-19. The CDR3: CARSWGRGAGNEQFF. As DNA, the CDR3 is TGTGCCCGCAGCTGGGGGCGGGGGGCCGGCAATGAGCAGTTCTTC.